Listed here are 17 T cell receptor beta chains from one sample, sequenced in a study of metastatic and nonmetastatic thyroid tumors. TCRdb reprocessed the PCR reads via MiXCR. The sample has more than 40,000 clones; 3.2% are singletons. The entire patient cohort was treatment-naive prior to thyroid surgery. Material for sequencing was blood. The receptor set was obtained from a female donor with papillary thyroid cancer or a benign thyroid nodule (not recorded which). Some clones in this sample may be carry-over from other donors' samples.

This clone was observed at least ten times. This rearrangement joins TRBV5-1 to TRBJ1-2; weak D call: TRBD1 (5 bases). Germline assignment: CDR1 SGHRS and CDR2 YFSETQ. There are 14 residues in the CDR3. V lost 1 base and J 8 bases, leaving 15 bases between the germline ends. The CDR3 nucleotides are TGCGCCAGCAGCTTGTTCTCGCAGGGACGAGGCTACACCTTC. Its translation is CASSLFSQGRGYTF.

This clone was seen repeatedly, ten times or more. The CDR3 sequence: CASSVVSSRGEQYF. CDR3 coding DNA: TGTGCCAGCAGCGTAGTAAGTTCCAGAGGCGAGCAGTACTTC. The V gene is TRBV9, the J gene TRBJ2-7; D unclear. The CDR3 has 14 residues. V gave up 0 bases and J gave up 6 bases, with 13 bases separating them. The germline V gene has CDR1 SGDLS and CDR2 YYNGEE.

This clone was seen repeatedly, ten times or more. V and J are TRBV5-1 and TRBJ2-7; D might be TRBD2 (6 bases). CDR3 length: 15 amino acids. V was trimmed by 5 bases and J by 0 bases, leaving 15 bases between them. Germline values: CDR1 SGHRS, CDR2 YFSETQ. The CDR3 region is CASSYLASSSYEQYF. CDR3 nucleotides: TGCGCCAGCAGTTACCTAGCGTCGAGCTCCTACGAGCAGTACTTC. Variable domain in full (rest from reference TRBV5-1 and TRBJ2-7): KAGVTQTPRYLIKTRGQQVTLSCSPISGHRSVSWYQQTPGQGLQFLFEYFSETQRNKGNFPGRFSGRQFSNSRSEMNVSTLELGDSALYLCASSYLASSSYEQYFGPGTRLTVT.

This clone was picked up many times. Other DNA sequences from this sample encode an identical CDR3 as well. This sequence joins TRBV28 and TRBJ2-2, with D maybe TRBD2 (5 bases). V lost 3 bases and J lost 3, with 11 bases in between. The germline V gene has CDR1 MDHEN and CDR2 SYDVKM. The CDR3 totals 15 residues. In nucleotides, the CDR3 is TGTGCCAGCAGTTTCGGCGGGTCGTACACCGGGGAGCTGTTTTTT. This codes for CASSFGGSYTGELFF. The whole variable domain, remainder taken from reference TRBV28 and TRBJ2-2, is DVKVTQSSRYLVKRTGEKVFLECVQDMDHENMFWYRQDPGLGLRLIYFSYDVKMKEKGDIPEGYSVSREKKERFSLILESASTNQTSMYLCASSFGGSYTGELFFGEGSRLTVL.

The table lists this clone with many counts. The chain employs TRBV10-3 and TRBJ1-2; D not resolved. Trimming took off 0 bases at V and 2 bases at J, with 7 bases between the two ends. The germline V gene encodes CDR1 ENHRY and CDR2 SYGVKD. The CDR3 has 14 amino acids. CDR3 DNA: TGTGCCATCAGTGAGTCGGTGCGGAACTATGGCTACACCTTC. It encodes CAISESVRNYGYTF.

This clone occurred many times. This chain joins TRBV3-1 and TRBJ1-2; D is unclear. The CDR3 contains 12 residues. Trimming took 3 bases from V and 4 from J, leaving 6 bases between them. Germline CDR1 reads LGHDT; CDR2 reads YNNKEL (reference sequence). The CDR3, as DNA: TGTGCCAGCAGCCAGGCCGGCTATGGCTACACCTTC. It translates to CASSQAGYGYTF.

The chain has TRBV27 and TRBJ2-7, with TRBD1 matching over 7 bases. This CDR3 spans 12 amino acids. Per germline, CDR1 MNHEY and CDR2 SMNVEV (reference sequence). The junction had 7 bases not matched to a gene; V was cut back by 8 bases and J by 6 bases. The CDR3, as DNA: TGTGCCAGCGGAAACAGGGGTGGCGAGCAGTACTTC. Encoded protein: CASGNRGGEQYF.

Many counts were recorded for this clone. The rearrangement joins TRBV12-5 to TRBJ2-3, with 11 positions matching TRBD2. The V gene end was trimmed by 5 bases and the J gene end by 4 bases; junction bases not matched to a gene: 5. Germline CDR1 reads LGHNT; CDR2 reads FRNRAP. CDR3 size: 15 residues. DNA of the CDR3: TGTGCTAGTGGTACCGGACTAGCGGGCGCAGATACGCAGTATTTT. Encoded protein: CASGTGLAGADTQYF.

The chain joins TRBV19 to TRBJ2-1; D possibly corresponds to TRBD2 (6 bases). V gave up 1 base and J gave up 5 bases, with 15 bases separating them. Germline V gene data show CDR1 as LNHDA and CDR2 as SQIVND (reference sequence). This CDR3 is built from 16 residues. CDR3 residues: CASSIGGGNQHNEQFF. In DNA, the CDR3 is TGTGCCAGTAGTATAGGAGGCGGGAATCAGCACAATGAGCAGTTCTTC.

The table lists this clone with a few counts. A much larger clone sits a single nucleotide away, making a read error possible. The chain couples TRBV24-1 to TRBJ2-5; D unclear. Germline CDR1 is KGHDR and CDR2 is SFDVKD. This CDR3 has 15 amino acids. The CDR3 region is CATSDLADMQEAQYF. CDR3 nucleotide sequence: TGTGCCACCAGTGATTTGGCGGATATGCAAGAGGCCCAGTACTTC.

This clone was counted many times. The genes are TRBV6-1 and TRBJ2-3; 14 bases agree with TRBD2. The V gene's germline CDR1 is MNHNS and CDR2 SASEGT. V was pared by 6 bases and J by 3 bases, with 8 bases of the junction left unmatched. CDR3 length: 17 amino acids. The CDR3 DNA is TGTGCCAGCAGGCCCGGGACTAGCGGGAGCGGTACAGATACGCAGTATTTT. Protein sequence: CASRPGTSGSGTDTQYF.

Many counts were recorded for this clone. The V call is TRBV12-3 or TRBV12-4, the J call TRBJ2-6; D possibly matches TRBD1 or TRBD2 (6 bases each). The CDR3 covers 15 residues. V was shortened by 7 bases and J by 0 bases, with 10 bases between the two germline ends. CDR3 sequence (DNA): TGTGCCAGCAAGGGGGACTTCTCTGGGGCCAACGTCCTGACTTTC. Amino acids: CASKGDFSGANVLTF.

This clone has only a few counts. This sample includes further DNA sequences coding for the same CDR3. This chain joins TRBV20-1 and TRBJ1-1; D is possibly TRBD1 (5 bases). This CDR3 spans 15 amino acids. V gave up 4 bases and J gave up 2 bases, with 17 bases separating them. Germline-derived CDR1 and CDR2 are DFQATT and SNEGSKA (reference sequence). CDR3 DNA: TGCAGTGCTACCCCCGGACATAGCGTTAACACTGAAGCTTTCTTT. This codes for CSATPGHSVNTEAFF.

This clone was detected many times. The chain has TRBV19 and TRBJ2-1, with 7 positions matching TRBD2. Germline V gene lookup returns CDR1 LNHDA and CDR2 SQIVND (reference sequence). This CDR3 has 15 residues. Trimming removed 1 base from V and 4 bases from J; junction bases left unmatched: 4. Written as DNA, the CDR3 is TGTGCCAGTAGTATAGTCGGGACTATGTACAATGAGCAGTTCTTC. This gives the protein CASSIVGTMYNEQFF.

This clone was recorded many times. This chain links TRBV18 with TRBJ2-1; 16 bases line up with TRBD2. The germline V gene encodes CDR1 KGHSH and CDR2 LQKENI. This CDR3 contains 18 residues. V shed 2 bases and J 3 bases; nucleotides not matched to a gene: 4. The CDR3 nucleotides read TGTGCCAGCTCACCATGGGGACTAGCGGGAGGGTACTACAATGAGCAGTTCTTC. Residues: CASSPWGLAGGYYNEQFF. Using reference TRBV18 and TRBJ2-1 for the parts outside the CDR3, the full variable domain is NAGVMQNPRHLVRRRGQEARLRCSPMKGHSHVYWYRQLPEEGLKFMVYLQKENIIDESGMPKERFSAEFPKEGPSILRIQQVVRGDSAAYFCASSPWGLAGGYYNEQFFGPGTRLTVL.

This clone came up many times. V and J are TRBV25-1 and TRBJ1-6; perhaps TRBD1 as D (5 bases). V was trimmed by 2 bases and J by 9 bases, leaving 8 bases between them. Per germline, CDR1 MGHDK and CDR2 SYGVNS. This CDR3 contains 13 residues. CDR3 in DNA: TGTGCCAGCAGTGAAGGGGCGGTTTCACCCCTCCACTTT. Its translation: CASSEGAVSPLHF.

This clone was recorded many times. A much larger clone lies one base from this, so it may be a read error. Other DNA sequences in the sample encode the same CDR3. This sequence joins TRBV19 and TRBJ2-7, with 11 bases identical to TRBD1. Germline V gene lookup returns CDR1 LNHDA and CDR2 SQIVND (reference sequence). This CDR3 has 14 residues. V was pared by 6 bases and J by 3 bases, with 4 bases of the junction left unmatched. The CDR3: CASSKGTGGYEQYF. The DNA of the CDR3 is TGTGCCAGTAGCAAGGGGACAGGGGGCTACGAGCAGTACTTC.